This is a list of T cell receptor beta chains from one sample in a study of identical twins. Using its own MiXCR run on the 5' RACE reads, TCRdb lists one record per CDR3 protein. The table includes some 500,000 distinct CDR3 sequences, roughly an eighth detected once. The same data also went into a second study, on yellow fever vaccine responses in identical twins.

Specimen: CD4+ T cells sorted from blood. The source of these receptors is a woman younger than 30 in good health. Each CDR3 is given with its conserved first and last residue. Fields, in order: V gene, D gene, clone size, J gene, CDR3 protein, CDR3 DNA. The D gene is left open where the match is weak. Clone size is shown for a subset of rows, as once, few, many or a class of expanded clone.

v_call: TRBV7-2
d_call: NA
clone_size: NA
j_call: TRBJ2-7
cdr3_aa: CASSLELEGEQYF
cdr3_nt: TGTGCCAGCAGCTTAGAACTAGAGGGGGAGCAGTACTTC

v_call: TRBV3-1
d_call: NA
clone_size: few
j_call: TRBJ2-3
cdr3_aa: CASSQDLRVDSTDTQYF
cdr3_nt: TGTGCCAGCAGCCAAGATCTACGGGTCGATAGCACAGATACGCAGTATTTT

v_call: TRBV14
d_call: NA
clone_size: NA
j_call: TRBJ2-3
cdr3_aa: CASSQDVRATDTQYF
cdr3_nt: TGTGCCAGCAGCCAAGATGTGCGGGCAACAGATACGCAGTATTTT

v_call: TRBV27
d_call: NA
clone_size: few
j_call: TRBJ2-1
cdr3_aa: CASSPTRAQQFF
cdr3_nt: TGTGCCAGCAGCCCTACCCGTGCACAGCAGTTCTTC

v_call: TRBV7-9
d_call: TRBD2
clone_size: few
j_call: TRBJ2-1
cdr3_aa: CASSQSAGGVGEQFF
cdr3_nt: TGTGCCAGCAGCCAATCAGCGGGAGGGGTTGGTGAGCAGTTCTTC

v_call: TRBV29-1
d_call: NA
clone_size: few
j_call: TRBJ2-7
cdr3_aa: CSGQSGQSSHEQYF
cdr3_nt: TGCAGCGGACAAAGCGGACAGTCTTCCCACGAGCAGTACTTC

v_call: TRBV9
d_call: NA
clone_size: many
j_call: TRBJ2-3
cdr3_aa: CASSASTRTDTQYF
cdr3_nt: TGTGCCAGCAGCGCCTCGACCCGGACAGATACGCAGTATTTT

v_call: TRBV5-1
d_call: NA
clone_size: few
j_call: TRBJ1-4
cdr3_aa: CASSLTGGTTNEKLFF
cdr3_nt: TGCGCCAGCAGCTTAACAGGCGGAACAACTAATGAAAAACTGTTTTTT

v_call: TRBV6-5
d_call: NA
clone_size: NA
j_call: TRBJ2-6
cdr3_aa: CASSYGSGAGANVLTF
cdr3_nt: TGTGCCAGCAGTTACGGGTCGGGGGCTGGGGCCAACGTCCTGACTTTC

v_call: TRBV6-1
d_call: TRBD2
clone_size: few
j_call: TRBJ2-7
cdr3_aa: CASSRRGVGLDPTYEQYF
cdr3_nt: TGTGCCAGCAGTCGACGGGGGGTAGGACTAGATCCCACCTACGAGCAGTACTTC

v_call: TRBV7-2
d_call: TRBD1
clone_size: few
j_call: TRBJ1-2
cdr3_aa: CASSPGVGQGYGYTF
cdr3_nt: TGTGCCAGCAGCCCTGGAGTCGGACAGGGTTATGGCTACACCTTC

v_call: TRBV10-1
d_call: NA
clone_size: NA
j_call: TRBJ2-4
cdr3_aa: CARPFLKIGESGQNIQYF
cdr3_nt: TGCGCCAGACCATTCTTAAAGATTGGGGAGTCGGGTCAAAACATTCAGTACTTC

v_call: TRBV5-1
d_call: NA
clone_size: many
j_call: TRBJ2-1
cdr3_aa: CASSLAGIRYNEQFF
cdr3_nt: TGCGCCAGCAGCTTGGCCGGGATCCGATACAATGAGCAGTTCTTC

v_call: TRBV12-3/TRBV12-4
d_call: NA
clone_size: many
j_call: TRBJ2-1
cdr3_aa: CASRRALGANEQFF
cdr3_nt: TGTGCCAGCAGACGGGCCCTGGGCGCCAATGAGCAGTTCTTC

v_call: TRBV27
d_call: NA
clone_size: NA
j_call: TRBJ2-7
cdr3_aa: CASRPLDIYYEQYF
cdr3_nt: TGTGCCAGCAGGCCGTTGGACATTTACTACGAGCAGTACTTC

v_call: TRBV7-9
d_call: NA
clone_size: many
j_call: TRBJ1-2
cdr3_aa: CASSLRFGPTGNYGYTF
cdr3_nt: TGTGCCAGCAGCTTACGGTTCGGCCCAACAGGGAACTATGGCTACACCTTC

v_call: TRBV5-1
d_call: TRBD1
clone_size: NA
j_call: TRBJ1-5
cdr3_aa: CASSPGGTGRNQPQHF
cdr3_nt: TGCGCCAGCAGCCCGGGAGGGACAGGGCGCAATCAGCCCCAGCATTTT

v_call: TRBV27
d_call: NA
clone_size: NA
j_call: TRBJ2-7
cdr3_aa: CASSEAGGARNEQYF
cdr3_nt: TGTGCCAGCAGTGAGGCAGGGGGGGCGAGAAACGAGCAGTACTTC

v_call: TRBV6-1
d_call: TRBD2
clone_size: NA
j_call: TRBJ2-1
cdr3_aa: CASTTGTRHNEQFF
cdr3_nt: TGTGCCAGCACCACCGGGACTAGGCACAATGAGCAGTTCTTC

v_call: TRBV12-3/TRBV12-4
d_call: NA
clone_size: many
j_call: TRBJ2-5
cdr3_aa: CASSYSIQETQYF
cdr3_nt: TGTGCCAGCAGTTACAGTATACAAGAGACCCAGTACTTC

v_call: TRBV10-3
d_call: TRBD1
clone_size: NA
j_call: TRBJ2-1
cdr3_aa: CAISEYATGSEQFF
cdr3_nt: TGTGCCATCAGTGAGTACGCGACAGGGAGTGAGCAGTTCTTC

v_call: TRBV2
d_call: NA
clone_size: few
j_call: TRBJ2-1
cdr3_aa: CASSDSPSYNEQFF
cdr3_nt: TGTGCCAGCAGTGATAGCCCCTCCTACAATGAGCAGTTCTTC

v_call: TRBV6-5
d_call: NA
clone_size: many
j_call: TRBJ1-2
cdr3_aa: CASSTPWGGYTF
cdr3_nt: TGTGCCAGCAGTACCCCGTGGGGGGGCTACACCTTC

v_call: TRBV5-1
d_call: TRBD1
clone_size: many
j_call: TRBJ2-3
cdr3_aa: CASSAGQGYTDTQYF
cdr3_nt: TGCGCCAGCAGCGCGGGACAGGGCTACACAGATACGCAGTATTTT

v_call: TRBV5-1
d_call: NA
clone_size: few
j_call: TRBJ2-2
cdr3_aa: CASSLYPGVAGELFF
cdr3_nt: TGCGCCAGCAGCTTGTATCCGGGAGTCGCCGGGGAGCTGTTTTTT

v_call: TRBV20-1
d_call: NA
clone_size: few
j_call: TRBJ1-6
cdr3_aa: CSARDRTDGGSSPLHF
cdr3_nt: TGCAGTGCTAGAGATCGGACCGATGGAGGGAGTTCACCCCTCCACTTT

v_call: TRBV6-5
d_call: NA
clone_size: many
j_call: TRBJ2-5
cdr3_aa: CASSYLKVGPQETQYF
cdr3_nt: TGTGCCAGCAGTTACCTTAAAGTAGGACCCCAAGAGACCCAGTACTTC

v_call: TRBV30
d_call: TRBD2
clone_size: few
j_call: TRBJ2-3
cdr3_aa: CAWKGSGGFTDTQYF
cdr3_nt: TGTGCCTGGAAAGGGAGCGGGGGCTTCACAGATACGCAGTATTTT

v_call: TRBV5-1
d_call: TRBD1
clone_size: few
j_call: TRBJ1-3
cdr3_aa: CASSPPGQGNTIYF
cdr3_nt: TGCGCCAGCAGCCCACCGGGACAGGGAAACACCATATATTTT

v_call: TRBV5-5
d_call: NA
clone_size: NA
j_call: TRBJ2-1
cdr3_aa: CASSLDNTYRSYNEQFF
cdr3_nt: TGTGCCAGCAGCTTGGATAACACATACCGGTCCTACAATGAGCAGTTCTTC

v_call: TRBV5-1
d_call: TRBD1
clone_size: NA
j_call: TRBJ2-7
cdr3_aa: CASSVGWDRYAYEQYF
cdr3_nt: TGCGCCAGCAGCGTGGGCTGGGACAGGTATGCCTACGAGCAGTACTTC

v_call: TRBV7-2
d_call: TRBD2
clone_size: few
j_call: TRBJ2-5
cdr3_aa: CASSLSVAGVETQYF
cdr3_nt: TGTGCCAGCAGCTTAAGTGTAGCGGGAGTAGAGACCCAGTACTTC

v_call: TRBV10-3
d_call: TRBD1
clone_size: few
j_call: TRBJ2-5
cdr3_aa: CAIRGTAQETQYF
cdr3_nt: TGTGCCATCAGAGGGACAGCCCAAGAGACCCAGTACTTC

v_call: TRBV27
d_call: NA
clone_size: few
j_call: TRBJ2-1
cdr3_aa: CASSLTSHVDEQFF
cdr3_nt: TGTGCCAGCAGTTTAACGTCCCACGTCGATGAGCAGTTCTTC

v_call: TRBV12-3/TRBV12-4
d_call: TRBD1
clone_size: many
j_call: TRBJ2-2
cdr3_aa: CASSSQGKRTGELFF
cdr3_nt: TGTGCCAGCAGTTCACAGGGGAAACGAACCGGGGAGCTGTTTTTT

v_call: TRBV3-1
d_call: NA
clone_size: many
j_call: TRBJ2-7
cdr3_aa: CASSHRGGTYEQYF
cdr3_nt: TGTGCCAGCAGCCATAGGGGCGGAACCTACGAGCAGTACTTC

v_call: TRBV4-1
d_call: NA
clone_size: once
j_call: TRBJ2-5
cdr3_aa: CASSQGGTSQQETQYF
cdr3_nt: TGCGCCAGCAGCCAAGGCGGGACTTCCCAACAAGAGACCCAGTACTTC

v_call: TRBV20-1
d_call: NA
clone_size: NA
j_call: TRBJ2-3
cdr3_aa: CSASEFGVKENTQYF
cdr3_nt: TGCAGTGCTAGTGAATTCGGGGTCAAGGAGAATACGCAGTATTTT

v_call: TRBV30
d_call: TRBD1
clone_size: once
j_call: TRBJ1-3
cdr3_aa: CAWSATGVSGNTIYF
cdr3_nt: TGTGCCTGGAGCGCGACAGGGGTCTCTGGAAACACCATATATTTT

v_call: TRBV10-3
d_call: TRBD1
clone_size: NA
j_call: TRBJ1-2
cdr3_aa: CAISDRGHYGYTF
cdr3_nt: TGTGCCATCAGTGACAGGGGGCACTATGGCTACACCTTC

v_call: TRBV3-1
d_call: NA
clone_size: many
j_call: TRBJ2-5
cdr3_aa: CASSQRGGPETQYF
cdr3_nt: TGTGCCAGCAGCCAACGTGGGGGCCCGGAGACCCAGTACTTC

v_call: TRBV7-2
d_call: TRBD1
clone_size: NA
j_call: TRBJ2-5
cdr3_aa: CASSVGDSLQETQYF
cdr3_nt: TGTGCCAGCAGCGTAGGGGACAGCCTTCAAGAGACCCAGTACTTC

v_call: TRBV5-4
d_call: NA
clone_size: few
j_call: TRBJ2-1
cdr3_aa: CASSLEVAASSYNEQFF
cdr3_nt: TGTGCCAGCAGCTTGGAAGTGGCTGCAAGCTCCTACAATGAGCAGTTCTTC

v_call: TRBV7-2
d_call: NA
clone_size: NA
j_call: TRBJ2-5
cdr3_aa: CASSLVARGAETQYF
cdr3_nt: TGTGCCAGCAGCTTAGTGGCCAGGGGGGCAGAGACCCAGTACTTC

v_call: TRBV4-3
d_call: NA
clone_size: many
j_call: TRBJ2-1
cdr3_aa: CASSQVVLGSYNEQFF
cdr3_nt: TGCGCCAGCAGCCAAGTAGTACTAGGATCCTACAATGAGCAGTTCTTC

v_call: TRBV6-2/TRBV6-3
d_call: TRBD2
clone_size: NA
j_call: TRBJ2-7
cdr3_aa: CASSPAGLAGGSSYEQYF
cdr3_nt: TGTGCCAGCAGCCCCGCGGGACTAGCGGGAGGGAGCTCCTACGAGCAGTACTTC

v_call: TRBV20-1
d_call: NA
clone_size: once
j_call: TRBJ2-3
cdr3_aa: CSAPTGTDTQYF
cdr3_nt: TGCAGTGCCCCGACAGGCACAGATACGCAGTATTTT

v_call: TRBV7-9
d_call: TRBD2
clone_size: NA
j_call: TRBJ2-7
cdr3_aa: CASRRSGGLYYEQYF
cdr3_nt: TGTGCCAGCAGGCGTAGCGGGGGGCTGTACTACGAGCAGTACTTC

v_call: TRBV15
d_call: NA
clone_size: many
j_call: TRBJ2-2
cdr3_aa: CATSRTSGVGGELFF
cdr3_nt: TGTGCCACCAGCAGAACCTCCGGCGTAGGCGGGGAGCTGTTTTTT

v_call: TRBV4-2
d_call: NA
clone_size: few
j_call: TRBJ2-3
cdr3_aa: CASSQGRTGARTDTQYF
cdr3_nt: TGTGCCAGCAGCCAAGGCCGTACGGGGGCGAGAACAGATACGCAGTATTTT

v_call: TRBV7-9
d_call: NA
clone_size: NA
j_call: TRBJ2-3
cdr3_aa: CASSVGLEYPDTQYF
cdr3_nt: TGTGCCAGCAGCGTGGGCTTGGAGTACCCAGATACGCAGTATTTT

v_call: TRBV12-3/TRBV12-4
d_call: NA
clone_size: few
j_call: TRBJ2-1
cdr3_aa: CASSLMQGTRNEQFF
cdr3_nt: TGTGCCAGCAGTTTGATGCAGGGGACGCGAAATGAGCAGTTCTTC

v_call: TRBV5-1
d_call: NA
clone_size: few
j_call: TRBJ2-7
cdr3_aa: CASSGEGREQYF
cdr3_nt: TGCGCCAGCAGCGGAGAGGGGAGGGAGCAGTACTTC

v_call: TRBV7-8
d_call: TRBD1
clone_size: few
j_call: TRBJ2-5
cdr3_aa: CASSLPTGGAETQYF
cdr3_nt: TGTGCCAGCAGCTTACCGACAGGGGGCGCAGAGACCCAGTACTTC

v_call: TRBV5-1
d_call: TRBD2
clone_size: few
j_call: TRBJ2-3
cdr3_aa: CASSEGIAGGPVYF
cdr3_nt: TGCGCCAGCAGCGAGGGTATCGCGGGGGGCCCCGTTTATTTT